These 18 T cell receptor beta chains were sequenced from one sample in a study of control samples from healthy donors and cancer patients. Produced via immunoSEQ multiplex PCR; TCRdb's table is partial and in-frame only. The table has tens of thousands of clones, 91% seen once. The sample taken for sequencing was PBMCs. Receptor source: a woman aged 35 to 49 with head and neck cancer.

Only a few counts were recorded for this clone. The chain couples TRBV7-9 to TRBJ1-2; the match to TRBD1 covers 9 bases. The CDR3 length is 13 residues. With 5 bases clipped from V and 7 bases from J, the junction kept 5 bases outside the gene matches. Germline CDR1 and CDR2: SEHNR and FQNEAQ (reference sequence). CDR3 DNA sequence: TGTGCCAGCAGCCGGGGACAGGGAAGTGGCTACACCTTC. It codes for CASSRGQGSGYTF.

The chain couples TRBV2 to TRBJ1-5; maybe TRBD1 (5 bases). The V and J ends lost 8 bases and 2 bases respectively, with 10 bases between them. Per germline, CDR1 SNHLY and CDR2 FYNNEI. CDR3 length: 13 residues. CDR3 coding DNA: TGTGCCAGCGGGGGATCGGGCAATCAGCCCCAGCATTTT. Amino acids: CASGGSGNQPQHF.

The rearrangement joins TRBV4-2 to TRBJ1-2, with 12 bases lining up with TRBD1. Germline V gene sequence: CDR1 LGHNA, CDR2 YNFKEQ. The CDR3 spans 18 residues. The V segment lost 4 bases and the J segment 8 bases; nucleotides outside the gene matches: 17. The CDR3 region has the DNA TGTGCCAGCAGCCGAGAGTGGGGGACAGGGGGCGCATTATACGGCTACACCTTC. This translates into CASSREWGTGGALYGYTF.

The chain uses TRBV2 and TRBJ1-6; possibly TRBD1 for D (5 bases). The CDR3 totals 15 residues. Trimming left V 3 bases short and J 7 bases short, with 13 bases between. The germline CDR1 and CDR2 sequences are SNHLY and FYNNEI. For the CDR3, the DNA is TGTGCCAGCAGTGAGGCGGGGCTGAGAAATTCACCCCTCCACTTT. It codes for CASSEAGLRNSPLHF.

The chain employs TRBV4-2 and TRBJ2-7; unclear D gene. The V end was cut by 1 base, the J end by 4 bases, with 5 bases between. Per the germline V gene, CDR1 is LGHNA and CDR2 is YNFKEQ. This CDR3 is built from 12 residues. The CDR3 protein is CASSQVGYEQYF. The CDR3 region has the DNA TGTGCCAGCAGCCAAGTCGGGTACGAGCAGTACTTC.

V usage is TRBV5-4 and J usage is TRBJ2-1, with TRBD2 matching over 8 bases. The V gene's germline CDR1 is SGHNT and CDR2 YYREEE (reference sequence). V shed 0 bases and J 5 bases; nucleotides not matched to a gene: 4. The CDR3 spans 15 residues. CDR3 nucleotide sequence: TGTGCCAGCAGCTTGGACCGGGGGGGAAACAATGAGCAGTTCTTC. This codes for CASSLDRGGNNEQFF.

This chain links TRBV19 with TRBJ1-1; D might be TRBD1 (6 bases). V lost 7 bases, J lost 7 bases, and 19 bases lay in between. Germline V CDR1 and CDR2: LNHDA, SQIVND (reference sequence). The CDR3 spans 14 residues. The CDR3 nucleotides are TGTGCCAGTAAAGTGGGACTGAGACAGGATGAAGCTTTCTTT. It is translated as CASKVGLRQDEAFF. The full variable domain, completed using reference TRBV19 and TRBJ1-1, is DGGITQSPKYLFRKEGQNVTLSCEQNLNHDAMYWYRQDPGQGLRLIYYSQIVNDFQKGDIAEGYSVSREKKESFPLTVTSAQKNPTAFYLCASKVGLRQDEAFFGQGTRLTVV.

The V and J genes are TRBV19 and TRBJ1-2; TRBD1 matches 8 bases. Germline V gene lookup returns CDR1 LNHDA and CDR2 SQIVND (reference sequence). V shed 5 bases and J 5 bases; nucleotides not matched to a gene: 7. The CDR3 is 14 amino acids. This chain's CDR3 is CASSPRGRTYGYTF. In DNA, the CDR3 is TGTGCCAGTAGTCCCAGGGGGCGCACATATGGCTACACCTTC.

The chain employs TRBV7-9 and TRBJ1-2, with a possible D match to TRBD1 (5 bases). Trimming removed 5 bases from V and 8 bases from J, with 30 bases in between. The germline V gene has CDR1 SEHNR and CDR2 FQNEAQ (reference sequence). The CDR3 consists of 18 residues. Written as DNA, the CDR3 is TGTGCCAGCAGCCCAAATCCCCAGGGCAATTGGGGAACTCCGGGCTACACCTTC. Its protein product is CASSPNPQGNWGTPGYTF.

The genes are TRBV3-1 (or the pseudogene TRBV3-2) and TRBJ2-1; D possibly corresponds to TRBD2 (6 bases). The CDR3 length is 14 residues. V lost 2 bases, J lost 3 bases, and 8 bases lay in between. Germline CDR1 is LGHDT and CDR2 is YNNKEL (reference sequence). CDR3 region: CASSQRERYNEQFF. The CDR3 bases are TGTGCCAGCAGCCAACGGGAGCGCTACAATGAGCAGTTCTTC.

The chain has TRBV25-1 and TRBJ1-1, with a weak D call TRBD1 (5 bases). This CDR3 is built from 16 residues. The germline V gene encodes CDR1 MGHDK and CDR2 SYGVNS. Trimming removed 5 bases at V and 3 bases at J, with 19 bases between. The CDR3 loop is CASSRAGGVADTEAFF. The CDR3 bases are TGTGCCAGCAGTAGGGCGGGGGGGGTAGCGGACACTGAAGCTTTCTTT.

This chain uses TRBV27 with TRBJ1-2; 8 bases fit TRBD1. The CDR3 runs to 15 residues. The germline CDR1 and CDR2 sequences are MNHEY and SMNVEV (reference sequence). Losses at the gene ends were 1 base for V and 0 bases for J; bases not matched to a gene: 1. CDR3 nucleotides: TGTGCCAGCAGTTTATTACAGGGGGCTAACTATGGCTACACCTTC. This codes for CASSLLQGANYGYTF.

The chain combines TRBV18 with TRBJ2-1; tentative D call: TRBD1 (5 bases). This CDR3 region has 13 residues. Trimming cost V 5 bases and J 4 bases, with 9 bases left between them. Per the germline V gene, CDR1 is KGHSH and CDR2 is LQKENI. This CDR3 is CASSATGYNEQFF. CDR3 coding DNA: TGTGCCAGCTCAGCCACAGGATACAATGAGCAGTTCTTC.

This rearrangement joins TRBV5-1 to TRBJ1-2, with no clear D. CDR1 and CDR2 (germline): SGHRS, YFSETQ. V dropped 5 bases and J dropped 7 bases, with 24 bases sitting between them. The CDR3 covers 16 residues. CDR3: CASRTLITAAFGGYTF. The CDR3 DNA follows: TGCGCCAGCAGGACGCTTATAACCGCTGCATTTGGTGGCTACACCTTC.

This sequence joins TRBV2 and TRBJ1-4; D might be TRBD1 (6 bases). The CDR3 is made up of 15 amino acids. Per the germline V gene, CDR1 is SNHLY and CDR2 is FYNNEI. Between the trimmed V and J ends, which lost 4 bases and 5 bases, there was a span of 14 bases. The CDR3 reads CASSGRGQGNEKLFF. The CDR3 DNA reads TGTGCCAGCAGTGGAAGAGGTCAGGGGAATGAAAAACTGTTTTTT.

The rearrangement uses TRBV7-6 and TRBJ1-1; D gene uncertain. The CDR3 length is 14 residues. Germline CDR1 and CDR2: SGHVS and FNYEAQ. The V and J ends lost 1 base and 3 bases respectively, with 9 bases between them. DNA of the CDR3: TGTGCCAGCAGCTTAGTCTCGGGAGACACTGAAGCTTTCTTT. Its translation is CASSLVSGDTEAFF. Supplemented by reference TRBV7-6 and TRBJ1-1, the full variable domain reads GAGVSQSPRYKVTKRGQDVALRCDPISGHVSLYWYRQALGQGPEFLTYFNYEAQQDKSGLPNDRFSAERPEGSISTLTIQRTEQRDSAMYRCASSLVSGDTEAFFGQGTRLTVV.

The chain carries TRBV11-3 and TRBJ2-2; D is possibly TRBD2 (6 bases). Germline V gene lookup returns CDR1 SGHNT and CDR2 YENEEA. The CDR3 spans 15 residues. V was clipped by 4 bases and J by 3 bases, with 12 bases between them. The CDR3 DNA sequence: TGTGCCAGCAGCTATGGGACTTCCTACACCGGGGAGCTGTTTTTT. It translates to CASSYGTSYTGELFF. Using reference TRBV11-3 and TRBJ2-2 for the parts outside the CDR3, the full variable domain is EAGVVQSPRYKIIEKKQPVAFWCNPISGHNTLYWYLQNLGQGPELLIRYENEEAVDDSQLPKDRFSAERLKGVDSTLKIQPAELGDSAVYLCASSYGTSYTGELFFGEGSRLTVL.

The DNA for the CDR3 is TGCGCCAGCAGCTTAGGGGAAGGGGGTGAAGCTTTCTTT. It translates to CASSLGEGGEAFF. The V gene is TRBV5-1, the J gene TRBJ1-1, with TRBD1 as a possible D gene (6 bases). Germline values: CDR1 SGHRS, CDR2 YFSETQ. CDR3 length equals 13 residues. V was shortened by 2 bases and J by 7 bases, with 12 bases between the two germline ends.